This TCR beta chain came from a study of identical twins. General study results and limits: Beta out-of-frame sequences showed weaker excess sharing between twins.

TCRdb re-called the 5' RACE reads through MiXCR, storing one row per CDR3 protein. The table lists 1.5 million to 2 million distinct CDR3 sequences, about 31% of them singletons. The V gene lost 6 bases and the J gene lost 5 bases, with 13 bases spanning the gap. This CDR3 contains 12 residues. From germline, CDR1 is DFQATT and CDR2 SNEGSKA (reference sequence). A remark on this clonotype: Its target is not known.

Sample: cord blood. The chain is built from TRBV20-1 and TRBJ1-1; D is possibly TRBD1 (6 bases). The sequence was obtained from a newborn girl in good health. As DNA, the CDR3 is TGCAGTGCAATGACAGGTTGGACTGAAGCTTTCTTT. It is translated as CSAMTGWTEAFF.